These 17 T cell receptor beta chains were sequenced from one sample in a study of T cell responses to AZD1222 COVID-19 vaccine. Libraries were prepared by immunoSEQ multiplex PCR; TCRdb keeps only in-frame clonotypes and omits some of them. The table shows 80,000 to 95,000 clones, with 80% to 90% occurring only once. The sample here was peripheral blood, taken on day 0 of AZD1222 vaccination. Receptor source: an adult in good health.

This rearrangement joins TRBV7-9 to TRBJ2-2; 7 positions match TRBD2. The trim removed 5 bases at V and 3 bases at J, leaving 6 bases unmatched. CDR3 size: 15 residues. Germline-derived CDR1 and CDR2 are SEHNR and FQNEAQ (reference sequence). The chain's CDR3 is CASSEGGRDTGELFF. The CDR3 DNA reads TGTGCCAGCAGCGAGGGAGGGAGGGACACCGGGGAGCTGTTTTTT. The whole variable domain, remainder taken from reference TRBV7-9 and TRBJ2-2, is DTGVSQNPRHKITKRGQNVTFRCDPISEHNRLYWYRQTLGQGPEFLTYFQNEAQLEKSRLLSDRFSAERPKGSFSTLEIQRTEQGDSAMYLCASSEGGRDTGELFFGEGSRLTVL.

The chain combines TRBV5-6 with TRBJ2-7; D possibly corresponds to TRBD2 (5 bases). With 3 bases removed from V and 4 bases from J, the gap between germline ends came to 11 bases. Germline CDR1 and CDR2: SGHDT and YYEEEE. This CDR3 has 13 amino acids. Here the CDR3 DNA reads TGTGCCAGCAGCTCCCCCCGGGATTACGAGCAGTACTTC. It yields the protein CASSSPRDYEQYF. The entire variable domain, with the rest obtained from reference TRBV5-6 and TRBJ2-7, is as follows: DAGVTQSPTHLIKTRGQQVTLRCSPKSGHDTVSWYQQALGQGPQFIFQYYEEEERQRGNFPDRFSGHQFPNYSSELNVNALLLGDSALYLCASSSPRDYEQYFGPGTRLTVT.

CDR3 nucleotide sequence: TGCGCCAGCAGCTTGATCCCTGGGAGGGAGACCCAGTACTTC. Translated: CASSLIPGRETQYF. This chain links TRBV5-1 with TRBJ2-5; TRBD2 is a possible D gene (6 bases). The CDR3 has 14 residues. Per the germline V gene, CDR1 is SGHRS and CDR2 is YFSETQ. Trimming left V 1 base short and J 5 bases short, with 12 bases between.

The chain has TRBV5-1 and TRBJ2-2, with a weak D call TRBD1 (5 bases). V was cut by 2 bases and J by 1 base, with 12 bases left in between. The CDR3 consists of 16 residues. Germline assignment: CDR1 SGHRS and CDR2 YFSETQ. CDR3 protein: CASSFLGVRNTGELFF. CDR3 coding DNA: TGCGCCAGCAGCTTCTTAGGGGTTCGGAACACCGGGGAGCTGTTTTTT.

This rearrangement joins TRBV19 to TRBJ1-2; tentatively, D is TRBD1 (5 bases). The germline CDR1 and CDR2 sequences are LNHDA and SQIVND (reference sequence). CDR3 length: 11 amino acids. V lost 4 bases to trimming and J lost 5 bases, with 5 bases between them. CDR3 region: CASSTGYGYTF. The CDR3 DNA reads TGTGCCAGTAGTACAGGGTATGGCTACACCTTC.

This clone is labeled as medium-sized. The chain joins TRBV7-3 to TRBJ1-2, with 11 nucleotides matching TRBD1. Germline values: CDR1 SGHTA, CDR2 FQGTGA. The J segment lost 6 bases and the V segment lost 1 base, leaving 4 bases of the junction unmatched. There are 15 residues in the CDR3. The CDR3 region has the DNA TGTGCCAGCAGCTTAAGTAGGACAGGGGGCGATGGCTACACCTTC. Protein: CASSLSRTGGDGYTF.

This chain joins TRBV6-5 and TRBJ2-7, with 7 bases identical to TRBD2. V trimming: 6 bases; J trimming: 5 bases; junction bases outside the gene matches: 10. The germline CDR1 and CDR2 sequences are MNHEY and SVGAGI. The CDR3 spans 14 residues. The CDR3 is CASSPVGGWDEQYF. DNA of the CDR3: TGTGCCAGCAGCCCCGTGGGAGGGTGGGACGAGCAGTACTTC.

This sequence joins TRBV5-1 and TRBJ2-3; no clear D gene. V was cut by 0 bases and J by 0 bases, with 11 bases left in between. Germline V gene lookup returns CDR1 SGHRS and CDR2 YFSETQ. The CDR3 runs to 16 residues. In nucleotides, the CDR3 is TGCGCCAGCAGCTTGGGCGACCAAATAAGCACAGATACGCAGTATTTT. Translation gives CASSLGDQISTDTQYF.

This clone was found once. Other nucleotide sequences from this sample produce the same CDR3. The chain links TRBV12-5 to TRBJ1-5; D unclear. Trimming shortened V by 5 bases and J by 4 bases, and 3 bases separated the two germline ends. The V gene's germline CDR1 is LGHNT and CDR2 FRNRAP. CDR3 length: 11 amino acids. DNA for the CDR3: TGTGCTAGTGGTCCTAATCAGCCCCAGCATTTT. Its protein is CASGPNQPQHF. Variable domain in full (rest from reference TRBV12-5 and TRBJ1-5): DARVTQTPRHKVTEMGQEVTMRCQPILGHNTVFWYRQTMMQGLELLAYFRNRAPLDDSGMPKDRFSAEMPDATLATLKIQPSEPRDSAVYFCASGPNQPQHFGDGTRLSIL.

The genes are TRBV5-1 and TRBJ1-6, with 7 bases fitting TRBD1. V shed 0 bases and J 8 bases; nucleotides not matched to a gene: 5. Germline loops: CDR1 SGHRS, CDR2 YFSETQ. The CDR3 sequence is 15 residues long. Here the CDR3 reads CASSLGDSPYSPLHF. CDR3 sequence (DNA): TGCGCCAGCAGCTTGGGGGACAGTCCGTATTCACCCCTCCACTTT.

The chain recombines TRBV21-1 with TRBJ1-3. TRBV21-1 is recorded as a pseudogene. CDR3 length: 16 residues. The CDR3 coding sequence is TGTGCCAGCAGCAAGATTCCCCTAAACCCAGGAAACACCATATATTTT. Amino acid sequence: CASSKIPLNPGNTIYF.

This clone has more than one count but fewer than ten. V and J are TRBV2 and TRBJ2-7, with D tentatively TRBD1 (7 bases). V lost 7 bases, J lost 7 bases, and 23 bases lay in between. The germline CDR1 and CDR2 sequences are SNHLY and FYNNEI. The length of the CDR3 is 15 residues. The CDR3 sequence is CASIPQGPRGGEQYF. For the CDR3, the DNA is TGTGCCAGCATTCCACAGGGGCCCCGAGGAGGGGAGCAGTACTTC.

This clone appeared once. V is TRBV27 and J is TRBJ1-2; 7 bases are a match to TRBD1. CDR3 length equals 14 residues. Germline V gene lookup returns CDR1 MNHEY and CDR2 SMNVEV (reference sequence). V lost 7 bases, J lost 3 bases, and 8 bases stayed unmatched. In nucleotides, the CDR3 is TGTGCCAGCACCTTACAGGGGTTGGACTATGGCTACACCTTC. It translates to CASTLQGLDYGYTF.

As concerns this clone: At one of its ends the junction is not consistent with the germline gene, which may arise from a read error. The chain joins TRBV29-1 to TRBJ1-1, with a weak D call TRBD1 (5 bases). The CDR3 is 13 residues long. CDR1 is SQVTM, CDR2 ANQGSEA, per germline. CDR3 sequence: CSAEGVLNTEAFF. As DNA, the CDR3 is TGCAGCGCTGAAGGGGTTTTAAACACTGAAGCTTTCTTT.

V gene TRBV19 combines with J gene TRBJ1-3; D call uncertain. The CDR3 consists of 14 residues. Trimming cost V 10 bases and J 0 bases, with 13 bases left between them. Germline loops: CDR1 LNHDA, CDR2 SQIVND (reference sequence). The CDR3 nucleotides are TGTGCCACCACCCCCGTTCACTCTGGAAACACCATATATTTT. It translates to CATTPVHSGNTIYF.

V usage is TRBV7-3 and J usage is TRBJ2-1; 13 bases map to TRBD2. The CDR3 extends over 16 amino acids. Germline CDR1 reads SGHTA; CDR2 reads FQGTGA. V shed 5 bases, J shed 4 bases, and the junction held 5 bases outside the gene matches. This CDR3 is CASSPRTSGGYNEQFF. The CDR3, as DNA: TGTGCCAGCAGCCCGCGGACTAGCGGGGGTTACAATGAGCAGTTCTTC. The variable domain in full, with the rest retrieved from reference TRBV7-3 and TRBJ2-1, is GAGVSQTPSNKVTEKGKYVELRCDPISGHTALYWYRQSLGQGPEFLIYFQGTGAADDSGLPNDRFFAVRPEGSVSTLKIQRTERGDSAVYLCASSPRTSGGYNEQFFGPGTRLTVL.

This clone showed up just once. The V and J genes are TRBV11-2 and TRBJ2-1; 7 bases fit TRBD2. The J segment lost 8 bases and the V segment lost 5 bases, leaving 15 bases of the junction unmatched. CDR3 length equals 16 residues. Germline V gene data show CDR1 as SGHAT and CDR2 as FQNNGV. The CDR3 region is CASSPSPFRGVHEQFF. In DNA, the CDR3 is TGTGCCAGCAGCCCCTCCCCCTTTCGGGGGGTACATGAGCAGTTCTTC.